The 17 T cell receptor beta chains presented below share a single source sample, sequenced in a study of cytomegalovirus exposure and HLA in healthy donors. With 60 Vbeta and 13 Jbeta primers, the PCR was carried out. Assay used: immunoSEQ multiplex PCR; TCRdb lists only in-frame clones, some missing. The sample lists about 200,000 clones, 82% seen once, with less than 3% in the top ten. Sequences were obtained from PBMCs. The receptor source for this set is a woman aged 35 to 49 in good health and CMV-seronegative.

This chain connects TRBV9 to TRBJ2-1, with no clear D. This CDR3 is built from 15 residues. Germline CDR1 reads SGDLS; CDR2 reads YYNGEE. Trimming shortened V by 0 bases and J by 8 bases, and 15 bases separated the two germline ends. CDR3 sequence: CASSVAGGAWDEQFF. The CDR3 DNA reads as TGTGCCAGCAGCGTAGCTGGCGGTGCTTGGGATGAGCAGTTCTTC. The whole variable domain, filled in from reference TRBV9 and TRBJ2-1, reads DSGVTQTPKHLITATGQRVTLRCSPRSGDLSVYWYQQSLDQGLQFLIQYYNGEERAKGNILERFSAQQFPDLHSELNLSSLELGDSALYFCASSVAGGAWDEQFFGPGTRLTVL.

This clone was counted between two and nine times. V is TRBV19 and J is TRBJ1-1; maybe TRBD1 (6 bases). Germline lookup yields CDR1 LNHDA and CDR2 SQIVND (reference sequence). The CDR3 spans 13 residues. V dropped 3 bases and J dropped 11 bases, with 16 bases sitting between them. The CDR3 sequence: CASSIGRGGWAFF. In DNA form, the CDR3 reads TGTGCCAGTAGTATTGGCAGGGGAGGGTGGGCTTTCTTT.

This clone came up a few times. This same CDR3 is encoded by further DNA sequences in the sample. V gene TRBV19 combines with J gene TRBJ2-7; TRBD1 matches 9 bases. Per the germline V gene, CDR1 is LNHDA and CDR2 is SQIVND (reference sequence). The CDR3 extends over 13 amino acids. Germline trimming cut 3 bases from V and 4 bases from J; bases unmatched to any gene: 1. The CDR3 here is CASSMGQGYEQYF. CDR3 in DNA: TGTGCCAGTAGTATGGGACAGGGATACGAGCAGTACTTC.

The chain combines TRBV16 with TRBJ1-5, with TRBD1 identical over 7 bases. The V and J ends lost 4 bases and 4 bases, in that order; junction bases with no gene match: 4. Looked up from germline, CDR1 is KGHSY and CDR2 is FQNENV. This CDR3 contains 14 residues. This chain's CDR3 is CASSPTGVNQPQHF. The CDR3 nucleotides read TGTGCCAGCAGCCCCACAGGGGTAAATCAGCCCCAGCATTTT.

The CDR3 reads CASSPMTGSSYEQYF. The CDR3 bases are TGCGCCAGCAGCCCGATGACAGGTTCCTCCTACGAGCAGTACTTC. The chain uses TRBV5-1 and TRBJ2-7, with D possibly being TRBD1 (6 bases). The length of the CDR3 is 15 residues. V was clipped by 4 bases and J by 0 bases, with 14 bases between them. Germline loops: CDR1 SGHRS, CDR2 YFSETQ.

The gene calls are TRBV6-6 and TRBJ1-2; TRBD1 matches at 7 bases. This CDR3 comprises 14 residues. Per the germline V gene, CDR1 is MNHNY and CDR2 is SVGAGI (reference sequence). The J segment lost 9 bases and the V segment lost 6 bases, leaving 13 bases of the junction unmatched. The CDR3 sequence is CASSQMGDSQSYTF. DNA of the CDR3: TGTGCCAGCAGCCAAATGGGGGACAGTCAAAGCTACACCTTC.

The chain recombines TRBV27 with TRBJ2-7; D might be TRBD2 (6 bases). Trimming stripped 0 bases from V and 3 bases from J, with 15 bases between. CDR1 and CDR2 from the germline V gene are MNHEY and SMNVEV (reference sequence). The CDR3 extends over 16 amino acids. The CDR3 DNA is TGTGCCAGCAGTTTATCCTCGGGAGCGGTTGGCTACGAGCAGTACTTC. This sequence encodes CASSLSSGAVGYEQYF.

The chain uses TRBV5-1 and TRBJ2-2; TRBD1 is a possible D gene (6 bases). From germline, CDR1 is SGHRS and CDR2 YFSETQ. The CDR3 has 17 residues. Trimming shortened V by 4 bases and J by 3 bases, and 19 bases separated the two germline ends. In DNA form, the CDR3 reads TGCGCCAGCAGCCGGGGTGCCAGGGGATCGGACACCGGGGAGCTGTTTTTT. It encodes CASSRGARGSDTGELFF.

The rearrangement joins TRBV15 to TRBJ1-6; 7 bases agree with TRBD1. The CDR3 runs 13 residues. J was trimmed by 9 bases and V by 8 bases; bases with no gene match: 7. Germline V lookup: CDR1 LNHNV, CDR2 YYDKDF (reference sequence). This CDR3 is CATHDRVGSPLHF. The DNA for the CDR3 is TGTGCCACCCACGACAGGGTTGGTTCACCCCTCCACTTT.

V is TRBV27 and J is TRBJ1-2; the match to TRBD1 covers 8 bases. Germline lookup yields CDR1 MNHEY and CDR2 SMNVEV (reference sequence). This CDR3 is 13 amino acids long. The ends lost 6 bases at V and 8 bases at J; junction bases unmatched: 8. CDR3 loop: CASRPTGVGGYTF. In nucleotides, the CDR3 is TGTGCCAGCAGACCGACAGGGGTTGGGGGCTACACCTTC.

This clone was seen only once. The chain uses TRBV7-8 and TRBJ1-2; D perhaps matches TRBD1 (5 bases). There are 16 residues in the CDR3. CDR1 is SGHVS, CDR2 FQNEAQ, per germline. V was pared by 2 bases and J by 2 bases, with 15 bases between. CDR3 sequence reads: CASSLMAIGANYGYTF. The CDR3 nucleotides read TGTGCCAGCAGCTTAATGGCCATAGGGGCGAACTATGGCTACACCTTC.

The rearrangement links TRBV15 to TRBJ2-3; D unclear. V lost 3 bases and J lost 3, with 10 bases in between. CDR3 length: 14 residues. Germline V gives CDR1 LNHNV, CDR2 YYDKDF (reference sequence). CDR3 in DNA: TGTGCCACCAGCAGTCGGTGGTCAACAGATACGCAGTATTTT. Protein sequence: CATSSRWSTDTQYF. The full variable domain, in which reference TRBV15 and TRBJ2-3 provide the parts outside the CDR3, is DAMVIQNPRYQVTQFGKPVTLSCSQTLNHNVMYWYQQKSSQAPKLLFHYYDKDFNNEADTPDNFQSRRPNTSFCFLDIRSPGLGDTAMYLCATSSRWSTDTQYFGPGTRLTVL.

This chain links TRBV30 with TRBJ1-1, with unresolved D. Trimming left V 0 bases short and J 11 bases short, with 10 bases between. The CDR3 spans 11 residues. Germline V CDR1 and CDR2: GTSNPN, SVGIG (reference sequence). The CDR3: CAWSVQLEAFF. CDR3 DNA sequence: TGTGCCTGGAGTGTACAACTGGAGGCTTTCTTT.

This clone was detected once. The chain links TRBV27 to TRBJ2-7; 9 bases match TRBD1. CDR1 and CDR2 (germline): MNHEY, SMNVEV (reference sequence). The CDR3 totals 15 residues. Germline trimming cut 3 bases from V and 6 bases from J; bases unmatched to any gene: 9. The DNA of the CDR3 is TGTGCCAGCAGTTTCGGGACAGGGTTAACCGGCGAGCAGTACTTC. Encoded protein: CASSFGTGLTGEQYF.

This chain links TRBV29-1 with TRBJ2-1, with D possibly matching TRBD2 (6 bases). Germline V gene data show CDR1 as SQVTM and CDR2 as ANQGSEA. The V and J ends lost 7 bases and 4 bases respectively, with 17 bases between them. The CDR3 runs 14 residues. The CDR3 here is CSARLRDLYNEQFF. CDR3 bases: TGCAGCGCGCGCCTCCGGGACTTATACAATGAGCAGTTCTTC.

The chain carries TRBV7-2 and TRBJ2-4; 13 bases align to TRBD2. J was trimmed by 1 base and V by 2 bases; bases with no gene match: 2. CDR3 length: 17 residues. Germline CDR1 SGHTA, CDR2 FQGNSA. CDR3 loop: CASSLRLAGGAKNIQYF. For the CDR3, the DNA is TGTGCCAGCAGCTTAAGACTAGCGGGAGGCGCCAAAAACATTCAGTACTTC.

This clone was seen once. CDR3 DNA: TGTGCCAGCAGCCAAGGACCCGCCGGCGGGGGAAAACTGTTTTTT. This sequence encodes CASSQGPAGGGKLFF. The chain is built from TRBV14 and TRBJ1-4, with D possibly matching TRBD1 (5 bases). Germline-derived CDR1 and CDR2 are SGHDN and FVKESK. The ends were cut back, 1 base at V and 10 bases at J, with 16 bases in the middle. The CDR3 is 15 amino acids.